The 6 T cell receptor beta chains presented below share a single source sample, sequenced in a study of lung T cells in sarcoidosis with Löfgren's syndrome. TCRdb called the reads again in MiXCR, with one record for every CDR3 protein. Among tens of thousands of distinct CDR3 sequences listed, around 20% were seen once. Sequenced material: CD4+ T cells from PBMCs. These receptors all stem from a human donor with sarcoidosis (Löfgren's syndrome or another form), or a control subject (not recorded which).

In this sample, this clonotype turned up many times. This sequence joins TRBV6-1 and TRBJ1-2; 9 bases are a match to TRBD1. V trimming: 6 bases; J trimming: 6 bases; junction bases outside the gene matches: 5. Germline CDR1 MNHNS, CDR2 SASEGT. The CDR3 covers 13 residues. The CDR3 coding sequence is TGTGCCAGCAGAGGGGGACAGGGAAATGGCTACACCTTC. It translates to CASRGGQGNGYTF.

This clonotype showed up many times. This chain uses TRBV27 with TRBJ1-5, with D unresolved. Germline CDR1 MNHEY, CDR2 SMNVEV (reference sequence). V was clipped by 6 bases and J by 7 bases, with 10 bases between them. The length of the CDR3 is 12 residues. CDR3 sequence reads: CASRTYDQPQHF. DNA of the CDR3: TGTGCCAGCAGGACCTACGACCAGCCCCAGCATTTT.

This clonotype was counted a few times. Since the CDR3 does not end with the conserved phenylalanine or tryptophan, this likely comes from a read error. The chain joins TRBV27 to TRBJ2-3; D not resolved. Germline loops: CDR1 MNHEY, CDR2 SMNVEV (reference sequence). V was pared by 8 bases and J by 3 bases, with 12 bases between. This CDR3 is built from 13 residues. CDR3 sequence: CASRLTPTDTQYL. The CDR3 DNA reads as TGTGCCAGCCGTCTCACCCCGACAGATACGCAGTATCTT.

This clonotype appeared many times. For the CDR3, the DNA is TGTGCCAGTAGTACCCGGACTAGCGCGTCCTACAATGAGCAGTTCTTC. It is translated as CASSTRTSASYNEQFF. This rearrangement joins TRBV19 to TRBJ2-1, with 9 bases fitting TRBD2. The CDR3 has 16 amino acids. Per the germline V gene, CDR1 is LNHDA and CDR2 is SQIVND (reference sequence). V lost 4 bases, J lost 1 base, and 5 bases stayed unmatched.

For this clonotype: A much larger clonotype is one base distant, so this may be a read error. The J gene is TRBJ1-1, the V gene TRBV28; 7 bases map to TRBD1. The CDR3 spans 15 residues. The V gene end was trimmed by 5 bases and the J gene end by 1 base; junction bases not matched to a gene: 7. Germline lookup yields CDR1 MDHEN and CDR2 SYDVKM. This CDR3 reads CASSPEDRANTEAFF. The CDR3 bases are TGTGCCAGCAGTCCTGAAGACAGGGCGAACACTGAAGCTTTCTTT.

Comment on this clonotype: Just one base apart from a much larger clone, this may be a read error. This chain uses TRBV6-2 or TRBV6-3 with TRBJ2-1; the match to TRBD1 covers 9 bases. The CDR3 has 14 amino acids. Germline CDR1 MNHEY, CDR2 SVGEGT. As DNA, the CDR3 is TGTGCCAGCAGTGGTGGGACAGGGTACAATGGGCAGTTCTTC. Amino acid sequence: CASSGGTGYNGQFF.